Listed here are 25 T cell receptor beta chains from one sample, sequenced in a study of T cell responses to AZD1222 COVID-19 vaccine. Using immunoSEQ multiplex PCR, the repertoire was profiled, and TCRdb retains in-frame clones only, with some absent. The sample consists of approximately 61,000 clones, around 81% of them appearing once. The sequences come from peripheral blood, collected 28 days after the second AZD1222 dose. The source of these receptors is an adult who received the AZD1222 COVID-19 vaccine.

The chain recombines TRBV19 with TRBJ1-1; D is possibly TRBD1 (6 bases). V was pared by 3 bases and J by 3 bases, with 8 bases between. Germline CDR1 reads LNHDA; CDR2 reads SQIVND (reference sequence). This CDR3 is built from 13 residues. The CDR3 is CASSIRGDTEAFF. In DNA, the CDR3 is TGTGCCAGTAGTATTAGGGGGGACACTGAAGCTTTCTTT.

Points on this clone: Other DNA sequences within the sample encode an identical CDR3. The rearrangement links TRBV5-4 to TRBJ2-7, with a tentative D call TRBD1 (6 bases). The CDR3 is 14 amino acids. Between the trimmed V and J ends, which lost 3 bases and 3 bases, there was a span of 13 bases. The V gene's germline CDR1 is SGHNT and CDR2 YYREEE (reference sequence). CDR3 nucleotides: TGTGCCAGCAGCTGGGGTAAGGACAGCTACGAGCAGTACTTC. Its translation is CASSWGKDSYEQYF. Full variable domain (rest looked up from reference TRBV5-4 and TRBJ2-7): ETGVTQSPTHLIKTRGQQVTLRCSSQSGHNTVSWYQQALGQGPQFIFQYYREEENGRGNFPPRFSGLQFPNYSSELNVNALELDDSALYLCASSWGKDSYEQYFGPGTRLTVT.

Remarks on this clone: This sample includes further DNA sequences coding for the same CDR3. This sequence joins TRBV20-1 and TRBJ2-3, with TRBD2 matching over 8 bases. The CDR3 has 14 amino acids. The germline CDR1 and CDR2 sequences are DFQATT and SNEGSKA (reference sequence). Losses at the gene ends were 3 bases for V and 0 bases for J; bases not matched to a gene: 2. The CDR3 DNA follows: TGCAGTGCTAGTTCTAGCGGGAGCACAGATACGCAGTATTTT. It codes for CSASSSGSTDTQYF.

V gene TRBV14 combines with J gene TRBJ2-7; D tentatively reads TRBD1 or TRBD2 (5 bases each). Germline lookup yields CDR1 SGHDN and CDR2 FVKESK. V lost 7 bases to trimming and J lost 5 bases, with 15 bases between them. This CDR3 is built from 13 residues. The CDR3 spells CASNRDRANEQYF. CDR3 nucleotides: TGTGCCAGCAACCGGGACCGCGCCAACGAGCAGTACTTC.

The V call is TRBV28, the J call TRBJ2-3; unclear D gene. The CDR3 is made up of 15 amino acids. Trimming pared 5 bases from V and 0 bases from J, leaving 12 bases between. Germline V lookup: CDR1 MDHEN, CDR2 SYDVKM. The CDR3: CASSPLGSSTDTQYF. CDR3 coding DNA: TGTGCCAGCAGTCCCTTAGGATCTAGCACAGATACGCAGTATTTT.

The chain joins TRBV10-2 to TRBJ2-7, with D perhaps matching TRBD2 (7 bases). The CDR3 length is 14 residues. Germline values: CDR1 WSHSY, CDR2 SAAADI. The V end lost 3 bases, the J end lost 1 base, and 10 bases lay between the germline ends. The CDR3 DNA follows: TGCGCCAGCAGTGAAGGGGGGGGATCCTACGAGCAGTACTTC. Amino acid sequence: CASSEGGGSYEQYF.

J is TRBJ1-2 and V is TRBV6-5; TRBD1 might be the D (5 bases). Trimming stripped 2 bases from V and 4 bases from J, with 17 bases between. CDR1 is MNHEY, CDR2 SVGAGI, per germline. This CDR3 spans 16 amino acids. CDR3 amino acids: CASSYLFTGGVYGYTF. Written as DNA, the CDR3 is TGTGCCAGCAGTTACCTCTTTACAGGTGGTGTCTATGGCTACACCTTC.

Points on this clone: One junction end disagrees with the germline gene, perhaps due to a read error. V usage is TRBV28 and J usage is TRBJ2-6; D not resolved. This CDR3 spans 14 amino acids. Germline CDR1 and CDR2: MDHEN and SYDVKM. The CDR3 nucleotides read TGTGCCAGCAGGCCCGGCTCTCGGGCCAACGTCCTGACTTTC. Translated, it gives CASRPGSRANVLTF. The whole variable domain, filled in from reference TRBV28 and TRBJ2-6, reads DVKVTQSSRYLVKRTGEKVFLECVQDMDHENMFWYRQDPGLGLRLIYFSYDVKMKEKGDIPEGYSVSREKKERFSLILESASTNQTSMYLCASRPGSRANVLTFGAGSRLTVL.

This clone was observed a handful of times. The chain employs TRBV5-1 and TRBJ1-5; possibly TRBD1 for D (6 bases). Germline values: CDR1 SGHRS, CDR2 YFSETQ. Between the trimmed V and J ends, which lost 10 bases and 3 bases, there was a span of 20 bases. There are 15 residues in the CDR3. CDR3 DNA: TGCGCCGAAGGGGGGTGCGGGGTGAACAATCAGCCCCAGCATTTT. This sequence encodes CAEGGCGVNNQPQHF.

The CDR3 DNA reads as TGTGCCAGCAGCTCAGGAACAGGCCAAAGTTCGACCTTC. Protein product: CASSSGTGQSSTF. The rearrangement links TRBV7-8 to TRBJ1-2, with a tentative D call TRBD1 (5 bases). There are 13 residues in the CDR3. V was cut by 4 bases and J by 14 bases, with 20 bases left in between. In germline, CDR1 is SGHVS, CDR2 FQNEAQ.

This rearrangement joins TRBV6-5 to TRBJ2-7; D is perhaps TRBD2 (6 bases). Germline CDR1 and CDR2: MNHEY and SVGAGI. CDR3 length: 16 residues. V lost 4 bases, J lost 5 bases, and 21 bases lay in between. CDR3 in amino acids: CASSSFTSFLPHEQYF. CDR3 nucleotide sequence: TGTGCCAGCAGTTCCTTCACTAGCTTCCTTCCCCACGAGCAGTACTTC.

This clone was counted between two and nine times. The chain recombines TRBV6-2 or TRBV6-3 with TRBJ2-3, with 13 bases lining up with TRBD2. The germline CDR1 and CDR2 sequences are MNHEY and SVGEGT. The ends lost 6 bases at V and 6 bases at J; junction bases unmatched: 12. There are 17 residues in the CDR3. CDR3: CASSHPGLAGRPDTQYF. The CDR3 DNA sequence: TGTGCCAGCAGCCACCCGGGACTAGCGGGAAGACCTGATACGCAGTATTTT.

CDR3 protein: CASSAIGLMNTEAFF. CDR3 bases: TGTGCCAGCAGTGCCATAGGGCTAATGAACACTGAAGCTTTCTTT. The rearrangement links TRBV27 to TRBJ1-1; no clear D. The CDR3 consists of 15 residues. Germline loops: CDR1 MNHEY, CDR2 SMNVEV (reference sequence). V was trimmed by 5 bases and J by 0 bases, leaving 13 bases between them.

The chain recombines TRBV5-1 with TRBJ2-7, with TRBD1 matching 9 bases. The CDR3 has 15 residues. The trim removed 3 bases at V and 4 bases at J, leaving 8 bases unmatched. Looked up from germline, CDR1 is SGHRS and CDR2 is YFSETQ. The CDR3 protein is CASSSGTGKRYEQYF. For the CDR3, the DNA is TGCGCCAGCAGCTCTGGGACAGGGAAACGGTACGAGCAGTACTTC.

This clone was observed once. The V call is TRBV6-2 or TRBV6-3, the J call TRBJ2-7; D may match TRBD1 or TRBD2 (6 bases each). V was trimmed by 4 bases and J by 6 bases, leaving 19 bases between them. Per germline, CDR1 MNHEY and CDR2 SVGEGT. This CDR3 region has 15 residues. In DNA form, the CDR3 reads TGTGCCAGCAGTTCAATTCGAAGGGGGGCTCTCGAGCAGTACTTC. It yields the protein CASSSIRRGALEQYF.

The chain uses TRBV7-7 and TRBJ2-1, with 8 positions matching TRBD1. This CDR3 contains 15 residues. Germline V CDR1 and CDR2: SSHAT, FNYEAQ (reference sequence). Trimming removed 6 bases from V and 4 bases from J; junction bases left unmatched: 8. The DNA for the CDR3 is TGTGCCAGCAGTGAGGGACAGGCAATTTACAATGAGCAGTTCTTC. This sequence encodes CASSEGQAIYNEQFF.

The CDR3 region has the DNA TGCGCCAGCAGCCATGACGGGAGCAGTGATACGCAGTATTTT. This gives the protein CASSHDGSSDTQYF. V is TRBV4-3 and J is TRBJ2-3; D perhaps matches TRBD2 (6 bases). Trimming stripped 3 bases from V and 6 bases from J, with 13 bases between. The CDR3 contains 14 residues. Per germline, CDR1 LGHNA and CDR2 YSLEER.

The rearrangement links TRBV27 to TRBJ2-3; no reliable D call. CDR1 is MNHEY and CDR2 is SMNVEV in the germline V gene (reference sequence). With 6 bases removed from V and 0 bases from J, the gap between germline ends came to 10 bases. The CDR3 covers 14 residues. CDR3 loop: CASRGGVSTDTQYF. CDR3 DNA: TGTGCCAGCAGGGGTGGCGTGAGCACAGATACGCAGTATTTT.

This clone was observed a single time. This rearrangement joins TRBV18 to TRBJ2-7; the D is unclear. Trimming removed 3 bases from V and 2 bases from J, with 11 bases in between. The germline CDR1 and CDR2 sequences are KGHSH and LQKENI. This CDR3 contains 14 residues. CDR3 sequence reads: CASSPGREPYEQYF. CDR3 nucleotides: TGTGCCAGCTCACCGGGTAGGGAACCCTACGAGCAGTACTTC.

The chain links TRBV28 to TRBJ2-7; 7 nucleotides match TRBD1. Germline CDR1 and CDR2: MDHEN and SYDVKM. This CDR3 comprises 15 residues. Losses at the gene ends were 4 bases for V and 8 bases for J; bases not matched to a gene: 14. Here the CDR3 reads CASSSQWDRLYKQYF. The CDR3 region has the DNA TGTGCCAGCAGTTCGCAATGGGACAGACTATACAAGCAGTACTTC.

The gene calls are TRBV29-1 and TRBJ1-2; D remains unclear. The CDR3 totals 12 residues. V lost 4 bases and J lost 2, with 8 bases in between. Germline V CDR1 and CDR2: SQVTM, ANQGSEA. CDR3 protein: CSVGLGNYGYTF. The CDR3 nucleotides read TGCAGCGTTGGGTTGGGAAACTATGGCTACACCTTC.

This clone was seen a single time. This chain links TRBV28 with TRBJ1-5, with a possible D match to TRBD1 (5 bases). Germline V CDR1 and CDR2: MDHEN, SYDVKM. V dropped 9 bases and J dropped 3 bases, with 15 bases sitting between them. This CDR3 is 14 amino acids long. The CDR3 DNA follows: TGTGCCAGTGCCGGGACGGCCTACAATCAGCCCCAGCATTTT. Protein: CASAGTAYNQPQHF.

The chain uses TRBV7-2 and TRBJ2-7, with D hard to call. The germline V and J ends were trimmed by 2 bases and 7 bases, with 9 bases remaining between them. The CDR3 covers 12 residues. The germline gives CDR1 SGHTA, CDR2 FQGNSA. In DNA, the CDR3 is TGTGCCAGCAGCTTAATGGTGTCGGAGCAGTACTTC. As protein: CASSLMVSEQYF. Complete variable domain (other parts from reference TRBV7-2 and TRBJ2-7): GAGVSQSPSNKVTEKGKDVELRCDPISGHTALYWYRQSLGQGLEFLIYFQGNSAPDKSGLPSDRFSAERTGGSVSTLTIQRTQQEDSAVYLCASSLMVSEQYFGPGTRLTVT.

CDR3 DNA: TGTGCCAGCAGACTAGCGGGAGGTTATGAGCAGTTCTTC. This codes for CASRLAGGYEQFF. V gene TRBV6-5 combines with J gene TRBJ2-1; 12 bases match TRBD2. The J segment lost 8 bases and the V segment lost 6 bases, leaving 2 bases of the junction unmatched. CDR1 MNHEY and CDR2 SVGAGI come from the germline V gene. The CDR3 has 13 residues.

The sample holds one count of this clone. V and J are TRBV5-1 and TRBJ2-7; D possibly corresponds to TRBD1 (5 bases). CDR1 is SGHRS, CDR2 YFSETQ, per germline. The V gene lost 1 base and the J gene lost 4 bases, with 18 bases spanning the gap. The CDR3 extends over 16 amino acids. For the CDR3, the DNA is TGCGCCAGCAGCTTGTCGGACATCCCCGCCGGTTACGAGCAGTACTTC. Translation gives CASSLSDIPAGYEQYF.